This TCR beta chain was sequenced in a study of patients and donors after allogeneic stem cell transplantation. TCRdb reanalysed the RT-PCR reads using MiXCR and keeps one entry per CDR3 protein. The data contain approximately 200,000 distinct CDR3 sequences, around two fifths of them singletons. This clonotype was detected only once. V trimming: 2 bases; J trimming: 4 bases; junction bases outside the gene matches: 8. CDR3 length: 16 residues. The V gene's germline CDR1 is SGHNT and CDR2 YYREEE (reference sequence). This chain uses TRBV5-4 with TRBJ2-3, with 9 bases lining up with TRBD1. Sequenced material: blood, either unsorted or a sorted T cell fraction (not recorded which). The receptor comes from a human donor who was either an allogeneic HSCT recipient or a stem cell or donor lymphocyte infusion donor (not recorded which). It is not recorded whose cells these are; they may come from a transplant donor. The CDR3, as DNA: TGTGCCAGCAGCTTTCCACAGGGGGCTGGTTCAGATACGCAGTATTTT. It codes for CASSFPQGAGSDTQYF.